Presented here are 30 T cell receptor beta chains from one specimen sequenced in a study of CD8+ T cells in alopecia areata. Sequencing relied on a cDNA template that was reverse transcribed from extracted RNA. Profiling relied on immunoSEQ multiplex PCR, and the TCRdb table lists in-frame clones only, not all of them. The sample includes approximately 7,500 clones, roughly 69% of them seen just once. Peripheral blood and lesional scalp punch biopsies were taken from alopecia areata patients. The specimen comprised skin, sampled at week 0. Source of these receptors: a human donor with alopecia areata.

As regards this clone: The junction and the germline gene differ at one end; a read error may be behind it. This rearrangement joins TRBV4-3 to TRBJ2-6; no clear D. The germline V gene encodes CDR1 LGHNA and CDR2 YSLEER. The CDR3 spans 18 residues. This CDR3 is CASSRSEDVTKSGQRPDF. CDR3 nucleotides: TGCGCCAGCAGCAGATCGGAAGACGTCACAAAGTCGGGCCAACGTCCTGACTTC.

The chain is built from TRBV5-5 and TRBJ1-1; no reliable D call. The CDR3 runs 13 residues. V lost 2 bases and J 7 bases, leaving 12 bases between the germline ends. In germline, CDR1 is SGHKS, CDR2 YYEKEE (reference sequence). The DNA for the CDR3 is TGTGCCAGCAGCTTTGGGGTTCTCAGTGAAGCTTTCTTT. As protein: CASSFGVLSEAFF.

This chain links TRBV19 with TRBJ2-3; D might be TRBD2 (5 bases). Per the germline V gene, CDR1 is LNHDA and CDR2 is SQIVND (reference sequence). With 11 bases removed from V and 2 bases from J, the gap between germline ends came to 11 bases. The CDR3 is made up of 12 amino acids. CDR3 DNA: TGTGCCGTCCGGGGAAACACAGATACGCAGTATTTT. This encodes CAVRGNTDTQYF.

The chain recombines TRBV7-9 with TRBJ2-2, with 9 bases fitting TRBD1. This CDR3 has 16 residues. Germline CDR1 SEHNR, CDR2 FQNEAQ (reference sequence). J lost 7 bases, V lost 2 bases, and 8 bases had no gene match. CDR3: CASSLPPGQGIGELFF. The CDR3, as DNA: TGTGCCAGCAGCTTACCCCCGGGACAGGGAATCGGGGAGCTGTTTTTT.

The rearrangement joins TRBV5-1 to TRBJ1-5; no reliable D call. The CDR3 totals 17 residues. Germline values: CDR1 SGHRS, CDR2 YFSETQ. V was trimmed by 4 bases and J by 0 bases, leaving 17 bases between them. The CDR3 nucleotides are TGCGCCAGCAGCCCCGGCCACTCAGCAAATAGCAATCAGCCCCAGCATTTT. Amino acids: CASSPGHSANSNQPQHF.

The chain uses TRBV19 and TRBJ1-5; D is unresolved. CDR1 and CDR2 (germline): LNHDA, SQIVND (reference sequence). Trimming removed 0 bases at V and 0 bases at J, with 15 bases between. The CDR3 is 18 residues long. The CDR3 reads CASSIDSSYGNSNQPQHF. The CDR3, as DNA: TGTGCCAGTAGTATAGATTCATCCTACGGGAATAGCAATCAGCCCCAGCATTTT. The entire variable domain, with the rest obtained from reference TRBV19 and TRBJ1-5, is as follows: DGGITQSPKYLFRKEGQNVTLSCEQNLNHDAMYWYRQDPGQGLRLIYYSQIVNDFQKGDIAEGYSVSREKKESFPLTVTSAQKNPTAFYLCASSIDSSYGNSNQPQHFGDGTRLSIL.

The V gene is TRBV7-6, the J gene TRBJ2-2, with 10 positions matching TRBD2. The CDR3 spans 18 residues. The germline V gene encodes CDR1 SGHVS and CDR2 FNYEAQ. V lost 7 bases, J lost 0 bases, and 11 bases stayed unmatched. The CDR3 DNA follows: TGTGCCAGCAATAACGTCCTAGCGGGGGCCGCGAACACCGGGGAGCTGTTTTTT. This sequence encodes CASNNVLAGAANTGELFF.

This chain's CDR3 is CSVGGPGFPNTEAFF. Here the CDR3 DNA reads TGCAGCGTGGGTGGTCCCGGGTTTCCGAACACTGAAGCTTTCTTT. The rearrangement links TRBV29-1 to TRBJ1-1, with D uncertain. The V end was cut by 6 bases, the J end by 1 base, with 18 bases between. Germline V gives CDR1 SQVTM, CDR2 ANQGSEA. CDR3 size: 15 residues.

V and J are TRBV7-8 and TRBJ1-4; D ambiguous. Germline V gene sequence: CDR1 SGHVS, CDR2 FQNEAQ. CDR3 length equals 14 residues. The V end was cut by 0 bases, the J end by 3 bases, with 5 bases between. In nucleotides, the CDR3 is TGTGCCAGCAGCTTAGCGCGTCCTAATGAAAAACTGTTTTTT. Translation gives CASSLARPNEKLFF.

The chain's CDR3 is CSVTGQRGGSQETQYF. The CDR3 coding sequence is TGCAGCGTGACCGGCCAGCGGGGGGGGAGCCAAGAGACCCAGTACTTC. The gene calls are TRBV29-1 and TRBJ2-5; 10 positions match TRBD2. J was trimmed by 1 base and V by 6 bases; bases with no gene match: 11. The CDR3 sequence is 16 residues long. Germline V gene sequence: CDR1 SQVTM, CDR2 ANQGSEA.

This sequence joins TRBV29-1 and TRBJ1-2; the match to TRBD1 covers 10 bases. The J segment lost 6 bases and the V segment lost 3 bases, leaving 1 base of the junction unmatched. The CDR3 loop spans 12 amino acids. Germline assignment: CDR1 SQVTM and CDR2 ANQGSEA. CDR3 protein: CSVEGQGNGYTF. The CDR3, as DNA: TGCAGCGTTGAGGGACAGGGGAATGGCTACACCTTC.

CDR3 residues: CSVGHRTSGYTF. CDR3 bases: TGCAGCGTTGGTCACAGGACCTCCGGCTACACCTTC. The J gene is TRBJ1-2, the V gene TRBV29-1; D is possibly TRBD1 (5 bases). Per the germline V gene, CDR1 is SQVTM and CDR2 is ANQGSEA. V lost 4 bases, J lost 8 bases, and 14 bases lay in between. The CDR3 is 12 amino acids.

This CDR3 reads CASSWWGGQEEQFF. The CDR3 nucleotides read TGTGCCAGTAGTTGGTGGGGGGGGCAGGAAGAGCAGTTCTTC. J is TRBJ2-1 and V is TRBV19; a possible D gene is TRBD2 (7 bases). The V gene's germline CDR1 is LNHDA and CDR2 SQIVND (reference sequence). CDR3 size: 14 residues. Deletions cut 5 bases from V and 10 bases from J, with 18 bases between.

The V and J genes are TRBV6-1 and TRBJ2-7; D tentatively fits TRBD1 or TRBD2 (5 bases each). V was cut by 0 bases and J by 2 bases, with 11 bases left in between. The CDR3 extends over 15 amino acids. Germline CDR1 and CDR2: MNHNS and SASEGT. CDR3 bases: TGTGCCAGCAGTGAAGCCGGACACGGGGCCTACGAGCAGTACTTC. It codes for CASSEAGHGAYEQYF.

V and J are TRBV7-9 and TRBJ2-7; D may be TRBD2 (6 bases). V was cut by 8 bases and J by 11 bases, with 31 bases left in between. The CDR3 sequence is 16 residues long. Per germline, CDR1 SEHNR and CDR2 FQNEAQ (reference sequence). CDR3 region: CASVDSGDPGGVEKYF. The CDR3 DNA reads TGTGCCAGCGTTGACAGTGGGGACCCCGGGGGAGTGGAGAAGTACTTC.

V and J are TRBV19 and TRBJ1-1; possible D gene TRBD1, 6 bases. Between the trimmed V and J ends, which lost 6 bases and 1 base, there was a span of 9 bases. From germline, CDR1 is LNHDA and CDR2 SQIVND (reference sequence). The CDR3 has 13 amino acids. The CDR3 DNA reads TGTGCCAGTAGAGGGGACACGAACACTGAAGCTTTCTTT. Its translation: CASRGDTNTEAFF.

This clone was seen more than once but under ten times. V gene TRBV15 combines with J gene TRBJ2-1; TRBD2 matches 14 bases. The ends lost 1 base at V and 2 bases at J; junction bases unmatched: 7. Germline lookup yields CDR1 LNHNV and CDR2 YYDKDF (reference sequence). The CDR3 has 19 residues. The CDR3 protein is CATSRAGLAGAQTYNEQFF. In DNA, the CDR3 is TGTGCCACCAGCAGAGCGGGACTAGCGGGGGCACAAACCTACAATGAGCAGTTCTTC.

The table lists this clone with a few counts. In DNA, the CDR3 is TGTGCCAGCAGCTTTGTAAGTCCTTACGAGCAGTACTTC. Protein sequence: CASSFVSPYEQYF. The chain recombines TRBV7-8 with TRBJ2-7, with D hard to call. CDR3 length equals 13 residues. With 3 bases removed from V and 4 bases from J, the gap between germline ends came to 10 bases. Germline V gene data show CDR1 as SGHVS and CDR2 as FQNEAQ.

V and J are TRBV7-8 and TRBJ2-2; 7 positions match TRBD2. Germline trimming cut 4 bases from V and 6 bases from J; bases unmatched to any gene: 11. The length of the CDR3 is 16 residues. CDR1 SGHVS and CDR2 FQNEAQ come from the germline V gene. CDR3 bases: TGTGCCAGCAGCTCCCCCGACCAGCGGGGTCCCGGGGAGCTGTTTTTT. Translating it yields CASSSPDQRGPGELFF.

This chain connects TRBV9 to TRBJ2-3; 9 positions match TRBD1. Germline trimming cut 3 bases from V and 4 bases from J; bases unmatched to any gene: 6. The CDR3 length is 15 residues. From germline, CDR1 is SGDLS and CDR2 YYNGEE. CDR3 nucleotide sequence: TGTGCCAGCAGCGCTCACAGGGGGCATTCAGATACGCAGTATTTT. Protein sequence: CASSAHRGHSDTQYF.

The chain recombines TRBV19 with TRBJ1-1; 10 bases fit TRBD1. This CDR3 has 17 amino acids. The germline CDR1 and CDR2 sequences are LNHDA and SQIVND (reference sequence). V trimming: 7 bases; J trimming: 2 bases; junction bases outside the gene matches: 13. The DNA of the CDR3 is TGTGCCAGTAACCCCGGGACAGGGGTTCCCATCAACACTGAAGCTTTCTTT. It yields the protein CASNPGTGVPINTEAFF.

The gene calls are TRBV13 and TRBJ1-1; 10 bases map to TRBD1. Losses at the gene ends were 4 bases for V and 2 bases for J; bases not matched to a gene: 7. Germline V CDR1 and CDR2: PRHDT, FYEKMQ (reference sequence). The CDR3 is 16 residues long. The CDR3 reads CASSSIGTGVNTEAFF. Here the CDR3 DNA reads TGTGCCAGCAGCTCCATAGGGACAGGGGTAAACACTGAAGCTTTCTTT.

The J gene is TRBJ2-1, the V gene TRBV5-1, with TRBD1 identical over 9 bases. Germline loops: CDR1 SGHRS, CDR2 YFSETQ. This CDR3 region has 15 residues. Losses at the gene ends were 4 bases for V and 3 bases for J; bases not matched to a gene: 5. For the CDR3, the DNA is TGCGCCAGCAGCACGGGGGGACAGGGCTACAATGAGCAGTTCTTC. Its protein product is CASSTGGQGYNEQFF.

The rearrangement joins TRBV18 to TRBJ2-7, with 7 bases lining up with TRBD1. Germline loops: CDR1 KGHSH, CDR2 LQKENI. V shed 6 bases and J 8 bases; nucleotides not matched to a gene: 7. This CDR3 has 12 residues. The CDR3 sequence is CASSQGDGKQYF. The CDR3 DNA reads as TGTGCCAGCTCGCAGGGGGACGGCAAGCAGTACTTC.

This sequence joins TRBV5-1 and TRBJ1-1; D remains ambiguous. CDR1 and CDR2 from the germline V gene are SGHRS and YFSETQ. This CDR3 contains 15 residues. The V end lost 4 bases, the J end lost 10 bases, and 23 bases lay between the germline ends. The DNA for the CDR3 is TGCGCCAGCAGCCCGGAGGCAAGGGATTATCAACGAGCTTTCTTT. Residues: CASSPEARDYQRAFF.

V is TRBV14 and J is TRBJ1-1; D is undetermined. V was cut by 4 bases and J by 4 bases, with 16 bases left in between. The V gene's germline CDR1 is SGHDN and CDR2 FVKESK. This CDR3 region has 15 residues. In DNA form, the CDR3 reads TGTGCCAGCAGCCGTCAACCCGGCGGCGCCACTGAAGCTTTCTTT. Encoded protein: CASSRQPGGATEAFF. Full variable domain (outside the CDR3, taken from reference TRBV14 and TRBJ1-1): EAGVTQFPSHSVIEKGQTVTLRCDPISGHDNLYWYRRVMGKEIKFLLHFVKESKQDESGMPNNRFLAERTGGTYSTLKVQPAELEDSGVYFCASSRQPGGATEAFFGQGTRLTVV.

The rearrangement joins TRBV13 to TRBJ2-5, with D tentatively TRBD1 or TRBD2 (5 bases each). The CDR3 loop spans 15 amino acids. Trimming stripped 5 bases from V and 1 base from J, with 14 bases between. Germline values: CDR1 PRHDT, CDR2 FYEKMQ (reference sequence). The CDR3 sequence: CASSPDGGGQETQYF. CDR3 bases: TGTGCCAGCAGCCCCGACGGTGGGGGCCAAGAGACCCAGTACTTC.

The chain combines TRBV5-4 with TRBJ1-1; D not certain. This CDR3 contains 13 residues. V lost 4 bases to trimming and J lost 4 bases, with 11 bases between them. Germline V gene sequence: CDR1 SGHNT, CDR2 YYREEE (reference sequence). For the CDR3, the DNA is TGTGCCAGCAGCATGTACCTGGGCACTGAAGCTTTCTTT. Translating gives CASSMYLGTEAFF.

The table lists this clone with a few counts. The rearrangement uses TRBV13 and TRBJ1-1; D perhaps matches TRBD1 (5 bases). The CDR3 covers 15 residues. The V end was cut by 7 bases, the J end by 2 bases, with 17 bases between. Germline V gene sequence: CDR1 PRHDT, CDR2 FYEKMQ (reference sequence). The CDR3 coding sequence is TGTGCCAGCACCCGGGGGAGAAGGGAAAACACTGAAGCTTTCTTT. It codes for CASTRGRRENTEAFF.

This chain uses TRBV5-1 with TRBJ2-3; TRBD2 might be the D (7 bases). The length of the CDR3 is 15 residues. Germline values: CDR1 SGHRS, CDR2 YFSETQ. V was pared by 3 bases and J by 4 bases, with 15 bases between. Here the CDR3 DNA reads TGCGCCAGCAGCTCTGGGGGGGGCTCCCCAGATACGCAGTATTTT. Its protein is CASSSGGGSPDTQYF. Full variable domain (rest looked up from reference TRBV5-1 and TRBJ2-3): KAGVTQTPRYLIKTRGQQVTLSCSPISGHRSVSWYQQTPGQGLQFLFEYFSETQRNKGNFPGRFSGRQFSNSRSEMNVSTLELGDSALYLCASSSGGGSPDTQYFGPGTRLTVL.